This T cell receptor beta chain was captured by sequencing in a study of blood T cell repertoires in COVID-19. For the study at large: The samples span acute and convalescent COVID-19 from the United States, Italy and Spain. PBMCs, B-cell-depleted T cells, or T cells provided the cDNA or gDNA that made up the material.

This CDR3 comprises 13 residues. Germline V gene data show CDR1 as SEHNR and CDR2 as FQNEAQ (reference sequence). Trimming removed 5 bases at V and 3 bases at J, with 10 bases between. Profiling relied on immunoSEQ multiplex PCR, and the TCRdb table lists in-frame clones only, not all of them. The sample holds around 100,000 clones, around 89% seen once. The V and J genes are TRBV7-9 and TRBJ1-2; a weak D match, TRBD1 (6 bases). The source material was peripheral blood. This receptor was obtained from an older woman with acute or convalescent COVID-19. The CDR3 DNA sequence: TGTGCCAGCAGCCCCGGACAGTACTATGGCTACACCTTC. Amino acid sequence: CASSPGQYYGYTF.